What follows are 9 T cell receptor beta chains derived from one specimen sequenced in a study of T-cell reconstitution after alpha-beta-depleted transplantation in children. As it was prepared, the TCRbeta library received unique molecular identifiers. TCRdb re-analysed the PCR reads in MiXCR, keeping a single row per CDR3 protein. Of a few hundred thousand distinct CDR3 sequences in the sample, 10% were seen once. Material: PBMCs from the stem cell graft donor, obtained from the stem cell graft. These receptors came from a human donor who donated a stem cell graft to a child with acute lymphoblastic leukemia.

Ten or more counts support this clonotype. The chain couples TRBV11-2 to TRBJ1-4; 7 nucleotides agree with TRBD1. After removal of 5 bases from V and 7 bases from J, the junction contained 7 bases not matched to a gene. The CDR3 covers 14 residues. Germline V CDR1 and CDR2: SGHAT, FQNNGV. The CDR3 nucleotides are TGTGCCAGCAGCCTGGCAGGGGGAGCTGAAAAACTGTTTTTT. It encodes CASSLAGGAEKLFF.

A few counts support this clonotype. The CDR3 is CASSLGQGAQETQYF. DNA of the CDR3: TGCGCCAGCAGCCTAGGACAGGGGGCGCAGGAGACCCAGTACTTC. The chain is built from TRBV5-1 and TRBJ2-5; 11 positions match TRBD1. The CDR3 consists of 15 residues. In germline, CDR1 is SGHRS, CDR2 YFSETQ. With 4 bases clipped from V and 5 bases from J, the junction kept 7 bases outside the gene matches.

The CDR3: CASRPYPTSAYNEQFF. The CDR3 nucleotides read TGTGCCAGCAGACCCTATCCGACTAGCGCCTACAATGAGCAGTTCTTC. J is TRBJ2-1 and V is TRBV12-3 or TRBV12-4; 8 bases are a match to TRBD2. V trimming: 6 bases; J trimming: 2 bases; junction bases outside the gene matches: 9. The CDR3 loop spans 16 amino acids.

This clonotype was found a few times. This chain joins TRBV28 and TRBJ1-1; 7 bases line up with TRBD1. Germline V gives CDR1 MDHEN, CDR2 SYDVKM. Germline trimming cut 6 bases from V and 0 bases from J; bases unmatched to any gene: 10. This CDR3 has 16 residues. The CDR3 here is CASSRTRGQVNTEAFF. CDR3 DNA sequence: TGTGCCAGCAGCCGTACTCGAGGACAGGTGAACACTGAAGCTTTCTTT.

This clonotype was picked up many times. This chain uses TRBV20-1 with TRBJ2-5, with D possibly being TRBD1 (5 bases). Between the trimmed V and J ends, which lost 6 bases and 8 bases, there was a span of 19 bases. In germline, CDR1 is DFQATT, CDR2 SNEGSKA (reference sequence). CDR3 length: 13 residues. This CDR3 is CSARGVVEGTQYF. In DNA, the CDR3 is TGCAGTGCAAGGGGCGTCGTAGAAGGTACCCAGTACTTC.

In its sample, this clonotype was seen many times. The chain combines TRBV20-1 with TRBJ2-1, with D hard to call. Germline V gives CDR1 DFQATT, CDR2 SNEGSKA (reference sequence). Trimming removed 0 bases from V and 0 bases from J, with 9 bases in between. The CDR3 runs to 15 residues. In nucleotides, the CDR3 is TGCAGTGCTAGAGATCCGGTTTACTCCTACAATGAGCAGTTCTTC. This translates into CSARDPVYSYNEQFF.

This chain uses TRBV7-9 with TRBJ2-7, with D maybe TRBD2 (6 bases). The CDR3 is made up of 14 amino acids. Germline V lookup: CDR1 SEHNR, CDR2 FQNEAQ (reference sequence). V was trimmed by 3 bases and J by 3 bases, leaving 12 bases between them. CDR3 coding DNA: TGTGCCAGCAGCTTGTGGCGGGATGACTACGAGCAGTACTTC. It codes for CASSLWRDDYEQYF.

There are a few counts of this clonotype. The chain uses TRBV20-1 and TRBJ2-5, with 9 positions matching TRBD2. The J segment lost 5 bases and the V segment lost 2 bases, leaving 12 bases of the junction unmatched. Germline assignment: CDR1 DFQATT and CDR2 SNEGSKA (reference sequence). The CDR3 totals 16 residues. CDR3 DNA: TGCAGTGCTAGACGCGCGGGAGGGCCCTCGAGTGAGACCCAGTACTTC. It encodes CSARRAGGPSSETQYF.

The chain uses TRBV4-2 and TRBJ2-1, with 7 nucleotides matching TRBD2. Germline CDR1 reads LGHNA; CDR2 reads YNFKEQ. The trim removed 5 bases at V and 4 bases at J, leaving 11 bases unmatched. The CDR3 sequence is 16 residues long. CDR3 DNA sequence: TGTGCCAGCAGCAAACCGCGGGAGTGGGGGTACAATGAGCAGTTCTTC. Residues: CASSKPREWGYNEQFF.